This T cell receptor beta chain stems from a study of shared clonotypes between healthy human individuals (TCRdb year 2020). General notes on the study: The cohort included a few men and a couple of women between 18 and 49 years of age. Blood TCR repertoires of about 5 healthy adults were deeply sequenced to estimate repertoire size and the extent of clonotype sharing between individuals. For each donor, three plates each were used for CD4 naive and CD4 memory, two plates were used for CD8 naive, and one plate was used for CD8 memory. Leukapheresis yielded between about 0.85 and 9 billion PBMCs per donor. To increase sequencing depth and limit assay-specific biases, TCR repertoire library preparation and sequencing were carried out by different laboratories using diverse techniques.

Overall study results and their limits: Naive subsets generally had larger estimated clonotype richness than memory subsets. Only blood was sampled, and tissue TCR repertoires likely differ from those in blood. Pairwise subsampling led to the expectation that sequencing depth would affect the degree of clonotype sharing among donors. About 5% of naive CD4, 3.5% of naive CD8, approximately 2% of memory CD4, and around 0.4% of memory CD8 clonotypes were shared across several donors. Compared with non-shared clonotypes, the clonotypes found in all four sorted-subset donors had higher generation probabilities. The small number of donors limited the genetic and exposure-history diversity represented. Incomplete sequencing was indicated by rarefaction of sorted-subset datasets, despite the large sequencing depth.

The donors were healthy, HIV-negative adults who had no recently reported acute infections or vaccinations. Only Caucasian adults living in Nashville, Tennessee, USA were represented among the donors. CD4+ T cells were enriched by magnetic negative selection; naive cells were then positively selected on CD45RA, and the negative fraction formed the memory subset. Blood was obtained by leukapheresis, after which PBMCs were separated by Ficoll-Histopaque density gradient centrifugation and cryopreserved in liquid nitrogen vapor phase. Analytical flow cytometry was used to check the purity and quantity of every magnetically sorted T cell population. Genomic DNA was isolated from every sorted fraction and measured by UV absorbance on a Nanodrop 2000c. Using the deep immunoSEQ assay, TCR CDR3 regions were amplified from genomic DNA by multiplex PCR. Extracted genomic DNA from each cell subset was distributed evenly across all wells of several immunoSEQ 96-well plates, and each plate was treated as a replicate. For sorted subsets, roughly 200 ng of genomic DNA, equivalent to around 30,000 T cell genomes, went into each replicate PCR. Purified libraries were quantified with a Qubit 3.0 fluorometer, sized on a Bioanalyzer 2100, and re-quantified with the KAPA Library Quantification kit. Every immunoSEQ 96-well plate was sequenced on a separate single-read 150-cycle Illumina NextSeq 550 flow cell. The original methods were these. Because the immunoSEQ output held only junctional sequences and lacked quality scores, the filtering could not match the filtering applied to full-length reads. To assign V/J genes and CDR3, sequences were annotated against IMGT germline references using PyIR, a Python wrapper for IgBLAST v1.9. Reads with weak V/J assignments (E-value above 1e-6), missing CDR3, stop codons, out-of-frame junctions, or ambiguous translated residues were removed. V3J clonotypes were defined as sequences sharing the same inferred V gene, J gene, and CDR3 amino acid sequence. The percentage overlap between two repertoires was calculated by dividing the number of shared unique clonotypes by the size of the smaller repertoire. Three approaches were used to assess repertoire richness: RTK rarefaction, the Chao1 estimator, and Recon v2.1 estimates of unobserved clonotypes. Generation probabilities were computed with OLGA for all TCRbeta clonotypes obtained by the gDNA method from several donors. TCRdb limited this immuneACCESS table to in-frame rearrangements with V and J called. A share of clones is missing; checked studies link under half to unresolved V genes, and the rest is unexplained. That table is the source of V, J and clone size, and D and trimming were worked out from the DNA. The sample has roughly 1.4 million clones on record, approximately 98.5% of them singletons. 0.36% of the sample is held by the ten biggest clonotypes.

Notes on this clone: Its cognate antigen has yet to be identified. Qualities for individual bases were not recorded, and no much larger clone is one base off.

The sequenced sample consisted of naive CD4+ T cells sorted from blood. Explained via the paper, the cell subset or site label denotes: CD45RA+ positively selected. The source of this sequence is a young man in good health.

The DNA sequence reads TGTGCCAGCAGCGTAGCCGAGACGGGAGGATACGAGCAGTACTTC. Translated, it reads CASSVAETGGYEQYF. Recombination linked TRBV9 to TRBJ2-7; TRBD2 matches 7 bases in the middle. The junction shows trimming of 0 bases on V and 4 bases on J, and the gene matches do not reach 7 bases of it. For CDR1 and CDR2, the germline V gene lists SGDLS and YYNGEE. Spanning cysteine to phenylalanine, the CDR3 consists of 15 amino acids. Only the CDR3 part of the read is kept: 45 bases, read in frame from the first base.